The present TCR beta chain was sequenced within a study of cytomegalovirus exposure and HLA in healthy donors. General study results and limits: A previous analysis found most TCR beta V segments productive roughly 90% or roughly 30% of the time.

The CDR3 runs 16 residues. Germline V CDR1 and CDR2: SGHNT, YYREEE (reference sequence). The germline V and J ends were trimmed by 0 bases and 2 bases, with 15 bases remaining between them. Of note for this clone: Its target is not known.

Use of 60 Vbeta and 13 Jbeta primers characterized the PCR. Generated by immunoSEQ multiplex PCR, the TCRdb table keeps only in-frame clones and is missing some. The sample holds 100,000 to 150,000 clones; 75% to 90% are singletons and the top ten take 2% to 3%. Sequenced: PBMCs. This receptor was obtained from a man under 40 in good health and CMV-seronegative. J is TRBJ2-7 and V is TRBV5-4; D may be TRBD2 (6 bases). CDR3 in DNA: TGTGCCAGCAGCTTGGGAGGTGGCGGGAACGCCTACGAGCAGTACTTC. It yields the protein CASSLGGGGNAYEQYF.